This is a list of T cell receptor beta chains from one sample in a study of beta chain features in type 1 diabetes. Sequenced by immunoSEQ multiplex PCR; TCRdb stores in-frame clones only, minus some. The sample holds some 140,000 clones, approximately 9% seen once. The sample was central memory CD4+ T cells from blood. The receptors were gathered from a man aged 25 to 40 with type 1 diabetes. CDR3s include the opening cysteine and the closing phenylalanine or tryptophan. The order of the fields is clone size, V gene, D gene, J gene, CDR3 protein, CDR3 DNA. D genes are given only for firm matches. Not every row has a clone size; where given, it reads once, few, many or a size class.

few	TRBV5-4	TRBD2	TRBJ2-2	CASSLRRGGINTGELFF	TGTGCCAGCAGCTTGAGGCGGGGGGGCATAAACACCGGGGAGCTGTTTTTT
-	TRBV5-1	TRBD2	TRBJ2-7	CASSLGLAGPRYYEQYF	TGCGCCAGCAGCTTGGGACTAGCGGGTCCAAGATACTACGAGCAGTACTTC
-	TRBV4-2	TRBD1	TRBJ1-3	CASSLTGTGVFGNTIYF	TGTGCCAGCAGCCTTACCGGGACAGGGGTGTTTGGAAACACCATATATTTT
-	TRBV29-1	-	TRBJ1-5	CSVRAEGQPQHF	TGCAGCGTTCGGGCCGAGGGTCAGCCCCAGCATTTT
-	TRBV18	TRBD1	TRBJ1-4	CASSRAGGREKLFF	TGTGCCAGCTCACGAGCAGGGGGAAGAGAAAAACTGTTTTTT
few	TRBV6-5	TRBD1	TRBJ1-5	CASSSDRLGSQPQHF	TGTGCCAGCAGTTCGGACAGGTTGGGGTCACAGCCCCAGCATTTT
-	TRBV5-1	-	TRBJ1-5	CASSCGGALVEGPSQPQHF	TGCGCCAGCAGCTGTGGAGGTGCGCTCGTGGAGGGGCCTAGTCAGCCCCAGCATTTT
few	TRBV18	TRBD1	TRBJ1-5	CASSPPSGGRNQPQHF	TGTGCCAGCTCACCACCATCAGGGGGGCGCAATCAGCCCCAGCATTTT
few	TRBV2	TRBD1	TRBJ1-6	CASSGATGRSPLHF	TGTGCCAGCAGTGGAGCGACAGGGCGGTCACCCCTCCACTTT
few	TRBV10-3	-	TRBJ2-1	CAISESQDNEQFF	TGTGCCATCAGTGAGTCACAGGACAATGAGCAGTTCTTC
few	TRBV6-6	-	TRBJ1-1	CASSYTISDTEAFF	TGTGCCAGCAGTTACACGATTAGCGACACTGAAGCTTTCTTT
few	TRBV4-2	-	TRBJ1-6	CASSRGRDNSPLHF	TGTGCCAGCAGCCGAGGGCGTGATAATTCACCCCTCCACTTT
few	TRBV7-8	-	TRBJ1-6	CASSSFPSSYNSPLHF	TGTGCCAGCAGCTCCTTCCCGAGCTCCTATAATTCACCCCTCCACTTT
-	TRBV6-5	-	TRBJ1-6	CASSYATGGNSPLHF	TGTGCCAGCAGTTACGCGACGGGGGGGAATTCACCCCTCCACTTT
-	TRBV11-3	-	TRBJ2-3	CASSSPGTDTQYF	TGTGCCAGCAGCTCCCCGGGCACAGATACGCAGTATTTT
-	TRBV7-2	TRBD2	TRBJ2-7	CASSLAGLAGTYEQYF	TGTGCCAGCAGCTTGGCCGGACTAGCGGGGACCTACGAGCAGTACTTC
-	TRBV4-3	TRBD2	TRBJ2-3	CASSWSSGGDTQYF	TGCGCCAGCAGCTGGTCTAGCGGGGGGGATACGCAGTATTTT
few	TRBV6-5	-	TRBJ1-5	CASSGADELAQHF	TGTGCCAGCAGTGGGGCGGATGAACTCGCCCAGCATTTT
few	TRBV2	-	TRBJ1-5	CASGVGGADQPQHF	TGTGCCAGCGGGGTCGGGGGGGCGGACCAGCCCCAGCATTTT
-	TRBV15	TRBD2	TRBJ2-5	CATSNLLTLAGVIETQYF	TGTGCCACCAGCAACCTTCTCACCCTAGCGGGGGTGATTGAGACCCAGTACTTC
-	TRBV6-5	-	TRBJ1-5	CASSLYSGLGPQHF	TGTGCCAGCAGTCTCTACAGTGGCCTCGGGCCCCAGCATTTT
-	TRBV7-2	-	TRBJ2-6	CASSRKSGSGANVLTF	TGTGCCAGCAGTCGCAAATCAGGATCTGGGGCCAACGTCCTGACTTTC
many	TRBV4-1	TRBD1	TRBJ1-2	CASSQEVIQGVYGYTF	TGCGCCAGCAGCCAAGAGGTGATACAGGGGGTGTATGGCTACACCTTC
-	TRBV7-9	-	TRBJ2-6	CASSLSWGPGANVLTF	TGTGCCAGCAGCTTAAGCTGGGGCCCTGGGGCCAACGTCCTGACTTTC
few	TRBV27	TRBD1	TRBJ2-1	CASSFTGGQGSKDEQFF	TGTGCCAGCAGTTTTACAGGTGGACAGGGAAGTAAGGATGAGCAGTTCTTC
-	TRBV5-1	-	TRBJ2-1	CASGLVTNNEQFF	TGCGCCAGCGGACTCGTGACAAACAATGAGCAGTTCTTC
-	TRBV15	-	TRBJ1-1	CATSRDPTNTEAFF	TGTGCCACCAGCAGAGATCCTACGAACACTGAAGCTTTCTTT
-	TRBV29-1	TRBD1	TRBJ2-5	CSDTQGAGETQYF	TGCAGCGATACACAGGGGGCGGGGGAGACCCAGTACTTC
-	TRBV5-1	-	TRBJ1-4	CASSLMGAFEEKLFF	TGCGCCAGCAGCTTGATGGGGGCATTTGAGGAAAAACTGTTTTTT
few	TRBV5-1	TRBD1	TRBJ2-3	CASSAGTGSADTQYF	TGCGCCAGCAGCGCCGGGACAGGGAGTGCAGATACGCAGTATTTT
-	TRBV11-2	TRBD2	TRBJ2-7	CASSPSGGYSYEQYF	TGTGCCAGCAGCCCTAGCGGGGGGTACTCCTACGAGCAGTACTTC